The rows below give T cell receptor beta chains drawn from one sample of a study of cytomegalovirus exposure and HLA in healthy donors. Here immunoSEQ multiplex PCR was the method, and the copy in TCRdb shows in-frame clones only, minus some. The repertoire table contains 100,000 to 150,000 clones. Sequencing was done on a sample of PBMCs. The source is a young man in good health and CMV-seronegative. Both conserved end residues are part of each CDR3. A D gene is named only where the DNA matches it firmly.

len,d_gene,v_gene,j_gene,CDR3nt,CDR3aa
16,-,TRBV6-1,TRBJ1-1,TGTGCCAGCAGTGCCAGAGGAGGTCGAGGGATGACTGAAGCTTTCTTT,CASSARGGRGMTEAFF
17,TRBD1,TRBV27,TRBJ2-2,TGTGCCAGCAGCTCCTGGCGGGACAGGGGGTTCACCGGGGAGCTGTTTTTT,CASSSWRDRGFTGELFF
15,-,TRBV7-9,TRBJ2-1,TGTGCCAGCACCCGAGGGGGTCTAAATGGAAACGAGCAGTTCTTC,CASTRGGLNGNEQFF
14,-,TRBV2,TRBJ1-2,TGTGCCAGCAGTGAGTTCGCAGGGAACTATGGCTACACCTTC,CASSEFAGNYGYTF
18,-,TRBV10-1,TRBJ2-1,TGCGCCAGCACTCTGAGCCGCCAGGGTAGGGGTCTACGCAATGAGCAGTTCTTC,CASTLSRQGRGLRNEQFF
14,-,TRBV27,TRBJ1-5,TGTGCCAGCAGTTTGGGGCGGGAGGGTCAGCCCCAGCATTTT,CASSLGREGQPQHF
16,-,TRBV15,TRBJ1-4,TGTGCCACCAGCAGGCGCCGGGACGGGGGTAATGAAAAACTGTTTTTT,CATSRRRDGGNEKLFF
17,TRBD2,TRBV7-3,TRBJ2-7,TGTGCCAGCAGCTTAAGAGGGTCGCTAGCGGGAGAGTACGAGCAGTACTTC,CASSLRGSLAGEYEQYF
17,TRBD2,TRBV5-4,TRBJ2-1,TGTGCCAGCAGCTTGGCGGATCTAGCGGGAGGATACAATGAGCAGTTCTTC,CASSLADLAGGYNEQFF
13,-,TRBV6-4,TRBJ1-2,TGTGCCAGCAGTGACTCCCAGGGACTAGGCTACACCTTC,CASSDSQGLGYTF
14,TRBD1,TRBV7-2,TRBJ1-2,TGTGCCAGCAGTTTAGACAGGGGACCCTATGGCTACACCTTC,CASSLDRGPYGYTF
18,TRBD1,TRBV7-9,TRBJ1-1,TGTGCCAGCAGCGACCAACAGGGGGCCCTTGGGCTTGACACTGAAGCTTTCTTT,CASSDQQGALGLDTEAFF
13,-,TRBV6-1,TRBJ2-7,TGTGCCAGCAGTACCTCGACAGACCACGAGCAGTACTTC,CASSTSTDHEQYF
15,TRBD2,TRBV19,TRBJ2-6,TGTGCCAGTAGGAGACTAGCGTCTGGGGCCAACGTCCTGACTTTC,CASRRLASGANVLTF
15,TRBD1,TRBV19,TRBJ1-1,TGTGCCAGTAGTGATCAACAGGGGGCGAACACTGAAGCTTTCTTT,CASSDQQGANTEAFF
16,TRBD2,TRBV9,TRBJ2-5,TGTGCCAGCAGCGTAGCTAGCGGGAGGGTCGGAGAGACCCAGTACTTC,CASSVASGRVGETQYF
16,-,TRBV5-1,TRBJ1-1,TGCGCCAGCAGCTCCAACATGCAGGGGATGAACACTGAAGCTTTCTTT,CASSSNMQGMNTEAFF
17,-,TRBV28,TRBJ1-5,TGTGCCAGCAGTTTAAGACAGTTGCTTTATAGCAATCAGCCCCAGCATTTT,CASSLRQLLYSNQPQHF
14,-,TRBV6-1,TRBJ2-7,TGTGCCATTAGGAGGGGCCAGGTCTCCTACGAGCAGTACTTC,CAIRRGQVSYEQYF
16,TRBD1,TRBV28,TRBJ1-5,TGTGCCAGCAGTTTCGGGACAGGGGGTCCAAATCAGCCCCAGCATTTT,CASSFGTGGPNQPQHF
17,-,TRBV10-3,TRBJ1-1,TGTGCCATCAGGTCCAGGGGATTCAGCGCAGGATCTCCTGAAGCTTTCTTT,CAIRSRGFSAGSPEAFF
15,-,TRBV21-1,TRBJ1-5,TGTGCCAGCAGCAGTGAGCGTAATAGCAATCAGCCCCAGCATTTT,CASSSERNSNQPQHF
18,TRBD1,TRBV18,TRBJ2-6,TGTGCCAGCTCACCCTGGACAGGGGGTAGCTCTGGGGCCAACGTCCTGACTTTC,CASSPWTGGSSGANVLTF
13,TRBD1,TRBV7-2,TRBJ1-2,TGTGCCAGCAGCTTAGGACAGGGAAGGGGCTACACCTTC,CASSLGQGRGYTF
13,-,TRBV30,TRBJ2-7,TGTGCCTGGAGTGGAGAACAGGGCTACGAGCAGTACTTC,CAWSGEQGYEQYF
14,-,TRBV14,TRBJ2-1,TGTGCCAGCAGCCCCCTTCCGGGGGATGATGAGCAGTTCTTC,CASSPLPGDDEQFF
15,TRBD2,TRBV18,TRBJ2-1,TGTGCCAGCTCACTAGCGGGAGGGCCCCTAAATGAGCAGTTCTTC,CASSLAGGPLNEQFF
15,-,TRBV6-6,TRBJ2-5,TGTGCCAGCAGGGAGACAGCACCGATCCAAGAGACCCAGTACTTC,CASRETAPIQETQYF
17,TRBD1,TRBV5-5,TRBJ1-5,TGTGCCAGCAGCTTGTTCCGGGACAGGGCAGGCCATCAGCCCCAGCATTTT,CASSLFRDRAGHQPQHF
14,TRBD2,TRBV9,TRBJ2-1,TGTGCCAGCAGCGCGAGCGGGAGTTCTTTTAAGCAGTTCTTC,CASSASGSSFKQFF
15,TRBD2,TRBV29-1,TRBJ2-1,TGCAGCGTTGACAGAAGCGGGAGGCCCCTGAGTGAGCAGTTCTTC,CSVDRSGRPLSEQFF
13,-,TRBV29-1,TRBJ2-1,TGCAGCGTTCCCGGGACAACCTACAATGAGCAGTTCTTC,CSVPGTTYNEQFF
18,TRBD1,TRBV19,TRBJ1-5,TGTGCCAGTAGTATATTGGCAGGGGGGACCATGAGCAATCAGCCCCAGCATTTT,CASSILAGGTMSNQPQHF
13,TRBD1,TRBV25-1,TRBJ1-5,TGTGCCAGCAGTGGGGACAGGGGGCAGCCCCAGCATTTT,CASSGDRGQPQHF
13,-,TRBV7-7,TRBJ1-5,TGTGCTAGCAGCTTAGCAGCGGGACAGCCCCAGCATTTT,CASSLAAGQPQHF
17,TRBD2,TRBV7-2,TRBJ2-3,TGTGCCAGCAGCTATCTAGCGGGAGGGGGTTTGAGTCGTACGCAGTATTTT,CASSYLAGGGLSRTQYF
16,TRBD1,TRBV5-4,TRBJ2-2,TGTGCCTCCCAGGGGGCAGGCGGCCCGAACACCGGGGAGCTGTTTTTT,CASQGAGGPNTGELFF
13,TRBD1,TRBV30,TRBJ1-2,TGTGCCTGGAACCAGGACAGGTCCTATGGCTACACCTTC,CAWNQDRSYGYTF
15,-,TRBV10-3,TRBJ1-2,TGTGCCTCGAGCGAGCGGGGGGGCGCCGACTATGGCTACACCTTC,CASSERGGADYGYTF
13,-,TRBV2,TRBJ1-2,TGTGCCAGTAAACTGGTGACAGGCTATGGCTACACCTTC,CASKLVTGYGYTF
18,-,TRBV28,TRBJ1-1,TGTGCCAGCAGACGAACCGCGAGGAAAATCGGTCTGAACACTGAAGCTTTCTTT,CASRRTARKIGLNTEAFF
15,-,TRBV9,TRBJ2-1,TGTGCCAGCAGCCCCCGTGTAGCGGAATACAATGAGCAGTTCTTC,CASSPRVAEYNEQFF
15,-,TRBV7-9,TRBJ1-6,TGTGCCAGCAGCCCGACGGGGGGGTACGATTCACCCCTCCACTTT,CASSPTGGYDSPLHF
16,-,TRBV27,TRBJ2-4,TGTGCCAGCAGTTTTAAACCAGGGTGGGCCAAAAACATTCAGTACTTC,CASSFKPGWAKNIQYF
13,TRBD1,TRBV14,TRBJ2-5,TGTGCCAGCAGAAAAGGGGGCGCGGAGACCCAGTACTTC,CASRKGGAETQYF
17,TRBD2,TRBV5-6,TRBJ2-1,TGTGCCAGCAGCTTGGAGGCTAGCGGGAGAACCTACAATGAGCAGTTCTTC,CASSLEASGRTYNEQFF
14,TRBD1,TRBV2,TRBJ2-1,TGTGCCAGCATCCCGACAGGGGGCGCATATGAGCAGTTCTTC,CASIPTGGAYEQFF
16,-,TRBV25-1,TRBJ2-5,TGTGCCAGCAGTGAAGGGGGGTCATCAGAGGTGGAGACCCAGTACTTC,CASSEGGSSEVETQYF
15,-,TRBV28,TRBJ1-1,TGTGCCAGCAGTTTGCGGGGCCCCTCGAACACTGAAGCTTTCTTT,CASSLRGPSNTEAFF
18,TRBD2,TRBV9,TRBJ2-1,TGTGCCAGCAGCTCCGGACTAGCGGTTGGGCCTTTTTACAATGAGCAGTTCTTC,CASSSGLAVGPFYNEQFF
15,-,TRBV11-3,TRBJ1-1,TGTGCCAGCAGCTTCGGAGGAGGGGAGAACACTGAAGCTTTCTTT,CASSFGGGENTEAFF
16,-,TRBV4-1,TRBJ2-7,TGCGCCAGCAGCCAAGATCTAGGCGGGGCCCGGGACGAGCAGTACTTC,CASSQDLGGARDEQYF
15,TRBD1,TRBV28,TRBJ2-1,TGTGCCAGCAGGTCCGGGACAGCCCCCTACAATGAGCAGTTCTTC,CASRSGTAPYNEQFF
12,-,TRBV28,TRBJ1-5,TGTGCCAGCAAGTGGCGGGATCAGCCCCAGCATTTT,CASKWRDQPQHF
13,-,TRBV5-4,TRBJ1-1,TGTGCCAGCAGCTTCACAGTGAACACTGAAGCTTTCTTT,CASSFTVNTEAFF
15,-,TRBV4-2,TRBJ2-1,TGTGCCAGCAGCCAAGATCGGGGGACGCACAATGAGCAGTTCTTC,CASSQDRGTHNEQFF
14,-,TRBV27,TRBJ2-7,TGTGCCAGCAGCGAAGACAGGAGCTCCTACGAGCAGTACTTC,CASSEDRSSYEQYF
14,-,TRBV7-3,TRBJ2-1,TGTGCCAGCAGCTTAACTCGAGATTACAATGAGCAGTTCTTC,CASSLTRDYNEQFF
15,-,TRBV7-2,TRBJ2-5,TGTGCCAGCAGCTTATACAGGGCGATCGGGGAGACCCAGTACTTC,CASSLYRAIGETQYF